The following is a T cell receptor beta chain sequence with its context. The antigen this receptor binds is unknown. No base quality values were provided; no much bigger clone lies one nucleotide off. These data are taken from a study of T cell responses to AZD1222 COVID-19 vaccine (dated by TCRdb to the early 2020s). Describing the broader study: AZD1222 recipients whose second dose came at about 4 weeks and those whose second dose came at about 12 weeks were combined into one group, since spike-specific TCR depth and breadth did not differ between the two schedules. TCR sequencing was performed for roughly 240 trial participants, of whom about 200 were given two doses of AZD1222 and approximately 26 were given two doses of MenACWY control vaccine. Trial participants were enrolled by age into 18-55, 56-69 and 70-plus year subgroups, with approximately 150, 30 and 60 TCR-sequenced participants respectively.

V is reduced by 1 base and J by 2 bases, leaving a spacing of 6 bases between them. There are 14 amino acids in the CDR3, from cysteine to phenylalanine inclusive. Only CDR3 DNA is held: 42 bases, read in frame from base 1. The germline V gene supplies CDR1 MDHEN and CDR2 SYDVKM. Sample time point, as interpreted from the label and publication: baseline before first vaccination. Vaccinee samples came from UK trials COV001 and COV002, including a single-blind randomized controlled phase 2/3 trial of AZD1222 (ChAdOx1 nCoV-19) in healthy adults. For TCRbeta chain sequencing, PBMC samples were collected from trial participants at day 0 and at day 28 after the second dose. The CDR3 regions of human TCRbeta chains were analyzed by immunosequencing. The authors' analysis ran thus. Repertoire TCRs were matched against a reference library of SARS-CoV-2-specific TCRs generated with the MIRA antigen-specificity platform. Breadth was defined as the fraction of unique TCRs that were SARS-CoV-2-associated, and depth was defined as the fraction of total T cells that were SARS-CoV-2-associated. Using the MIRA data, each spike-specific TCR was mapped to the spike region that the TCR reacts to and placed in a CD4 or CD8 class. Log10-transformed breadth and depth values were compared by one-way ANOVA with Sidak's multiple comparisons tests. In TCRdb, the immuneACCESS table is reduced to in-frame sequences with V and J assigned. These tables do not hold every clone; where another copy was compared, an unresolved V gene accounts for under half, and the others remain unexplained. Clone size and the V and J calls come from that table; the DNA yielded D and trimming. In all, the sample holds fewer than 150,000 clones, and 90% of those were seen once. In total, the top ten clones hold roughly 3.2% of the sample.

Study-wide conclusions, independent of this receptor: Conclusions about previously exposed vaccinees are limited because only a handful of AZD1222 recipients were SARS-CoV-2 seropositive at baseline. A significant rise in spike-specific TCR breadth and depth was observed after two AZD1222 doses relative to day 0 and relative to MenACWY recipients. Participants were mostly white British and included more females than males, and it was suggested by the authors that clonal diversity may have been underestimated. In the small 56-69-year group, the increase in depth fell short of significance, most likely because of low power. The whole spike protein was spanned by vaccine-associated CD4 TCRs, and dominant responses were seen in regions 160-218 and 743-854. Reportedly, close to half of the unique spike-specific TCRs recognized epitopes lying outside the regions that are mutated in the B.1.351 and B.1.1.7 variants. No day 14 peak-response samples were available, so repertoires were characterized only after the peak T cell response.

The source is an adult in good health. Sample: peripheral blood, taken on day 0 of AZD1222 vaccination. The V and J segments used are TRBV28 and TRBJ1-5; the D gene is not confidently resolved. The CDR3 corresponds to CASSLLSGNQPQHF. The nucleotides are TGTGCCAGCAGTTTATTATCAGGCAATCAGCCCCAGCATTTT. Where the CDR3 stops, the reference TRBV28 and TRBJ1-5 genes take over; the full variable domain is DVKVTQSSRYLVKRTGEKVFLECVQDMDHENMFWYRQDPGLGLRLIYFSYDVKMKEKGDIPEGYSVSREKKERFSLILESASTNQTSMYLCASSLLSGNQPQHFGDGTRLSIL.